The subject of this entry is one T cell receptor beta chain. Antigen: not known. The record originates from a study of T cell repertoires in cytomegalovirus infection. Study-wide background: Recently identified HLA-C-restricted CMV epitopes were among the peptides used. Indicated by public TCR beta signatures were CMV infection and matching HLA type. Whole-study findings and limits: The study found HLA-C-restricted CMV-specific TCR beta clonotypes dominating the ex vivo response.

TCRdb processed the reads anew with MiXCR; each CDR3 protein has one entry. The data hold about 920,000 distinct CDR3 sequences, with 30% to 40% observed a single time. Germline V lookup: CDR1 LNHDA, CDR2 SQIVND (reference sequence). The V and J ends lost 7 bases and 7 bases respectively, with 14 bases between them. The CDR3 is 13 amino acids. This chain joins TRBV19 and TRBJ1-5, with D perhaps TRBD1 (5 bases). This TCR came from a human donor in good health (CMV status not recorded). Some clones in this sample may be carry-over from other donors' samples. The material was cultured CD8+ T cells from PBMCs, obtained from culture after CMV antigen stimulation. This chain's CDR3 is CASTPRGAQPQHF. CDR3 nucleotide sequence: TGTGCCAGTACCCCCCGAGGGGCCCAGCCCCAGCATTTT.